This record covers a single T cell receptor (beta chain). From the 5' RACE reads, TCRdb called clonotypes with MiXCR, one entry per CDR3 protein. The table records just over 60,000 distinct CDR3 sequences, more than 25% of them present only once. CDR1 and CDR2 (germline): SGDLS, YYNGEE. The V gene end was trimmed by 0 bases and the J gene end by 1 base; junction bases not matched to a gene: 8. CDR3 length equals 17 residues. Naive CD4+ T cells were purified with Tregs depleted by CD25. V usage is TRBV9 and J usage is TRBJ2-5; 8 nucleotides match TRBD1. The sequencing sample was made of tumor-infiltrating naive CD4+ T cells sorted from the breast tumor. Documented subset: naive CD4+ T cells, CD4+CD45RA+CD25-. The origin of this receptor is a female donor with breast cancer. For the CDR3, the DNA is TGTGCCAGCAGCGTAGCTACAACAGGGGGAGGCCAAGAGACCCAGTACTTC. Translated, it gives CASSVATTGGGQETQYF.